A selection of T cell receptor beta chains follows, all from one sample in a study of glioma-infiltrating T cells after dendritic cell vaccination. Assay used: immunoSEQ multiplex PCR; TCRdb lists only in-frame clones, some missing. The sample comprises around 60,000 clones, under 90% of which are singletons, and roughly 9% rests with the top ten. The specimen comprised blood, sampled after dendritic cell vaccination. Receptor source: a human donor with glioblastoma. The CDR3 runs from the conserved cysteine through the conserved F or W. D genes are given only for firm matches. A row's size may be missing; if present it is once, few, many or a size class.

TRBV27,TRBJ2-3,TRBD1,NA,TGTGCCAGCAGTTTGGTCAGGGGGACAGATACGCAGTATTTT,CASSLVRGTDTQYF
TRBV2,TRBJ1-2,NA,NA,TGTGCCAGCAGGAGGCTTAGTGCGACGGCTTATGGCTACACCTTC,CASRRLSATAYGYTF
TRBV5-6,TRBJ2-7,TRBD1,NA,TGTGCCAGCAGTTCAGGGACAGGGGGCGCGTACGAGCAGTACTTC,CASSSGTGGAYEQYF
TRBV6-1,TRBJ2-4,NA,NA,TGTGCCACCCAGGACAGACTAGCCAAAAACATTCAGTACTTC,CATQDRLAKNIQYF
TRBV9,TRBJ2-7,TRBD2,NA,TGTGCCAGCAGCGTAGTGAGCGGGGGGGCCGAGCAGTACTTC,CASSVVSGGAEQYF
TRBV7-9,TRBJ2-3,NA,NA,TGTGCCAGCAGCTCTTTCCCTGGTTATGGGAGGTCTAACACAGATACGCAGTATTTT,CASSSFPGYGRSNTDTQYF
TRBV7-2,TRBJ2-1,TRBD2,NA,TGTGCCAGCAACTTAGTCAGGCTAGCGGGGACTCATGAGCAGTTCTTC,CASNLVRLAGTHEQFF
TRBV6-5,TRBJ2-7,NA,NA,TGTGCCAGCAGTTACTCGTCTCTGGGAGCCTACGAGCAGTACTTC,CASSYSSLGAYEQYF
TRBV10-3,TRBJ1-1,TRBD1,NA,TGTGCCATCAGTGCAAAAGCAGGGGGTGAAGCTTTCTTT,CAISAKAGGEAFF
TRBV4-3,TRBJ1-2,NA,NA,TGCGCCAGCAGCCAAGATGCAGTAAACTATGGCTACACCTTC,CASSQDAVNYGYTF
TRBV4-2,TRBJ2-1,TRBD2,few,TGTGCCAGCAGCCAAACGTCGGGACTAGCGGCTTACAATGAGCAGTTCTTC,CASSQTSGLAAYNEQFF
TRBV28,TRBJ2-3,NA,once,TGTGCCAGCAGTTTGCGGGATTCCACAGATACGCAGTATTTT,CASSLRDSTDTQYF
TRBV5-4,TRBJ2-7,NA,NA,TGTGCCAGCAGCCACGAGGGACTGGGAAAATACGAGCAGTACTTC,CASSHEGLGKYEQYF
TRBV11-2,TRBJ2-5,NA,NA,TGTGCCAGCAGCTTAGGGCCAGGTCAAGAGACCCAGTACTTC,CASSLGPGQETQYF
TRBV5-1,TRBJ2-1,NA,once,TGCGCCAGCAGCTTGGGTCAGGGGAATGAGCAGTTCTTC,CASSLGQGNEQFF
TRBV2,TRBJ2-7,TRBD1,NA,TGTGCCAGCAGTGTAGGGACAGGGACCCCCGACGAGCAGTACTTC,CASSVGTGTPDEQYF
TRBV6-1,TRBJ2-3,NA,NA,TGTGCCAGCAGTGAAGCCCCCGGGGCAGATACGCAGTATTTT,CASSEAPGADTQYF
TRBV4-1,TRBJ1-2,TRBD1,NA,TGCGCCAGCAGCCAAGAAACCCCTCAACAGGGGGACTATGGCTACACCTTC,CASSQETPQQGDYGYTF
TRBV10-3,TRBJ2-5,NA,NA,TGTGCCATCAGTGCAGGGCAAGAGACCCAGTACTTC,CAISAGQETQYF
TRBV30,TRBJ1-6,NA,NA,TGTGCCTGGAGGTGGGGCGGGGACCTTCGGTCACCCCTCCACTTT,CAWRWGGDLRSPLHF
TRBV11-2,TRBJ2-3,TRBD2,NA,TGTGCCAGCGGGTTTCAGCGGGGCTTCACAGATACGCAGTATTTT,CASGFQRGFTDTQYF
TRBV28,TRBJ2-3,TRBD2,NA,TGTGCCAGCAGTTTTCGAATTCTTAGCGGGGGGGACTATACGCAGTATTTT,CASSFRILSGGDYTQYF
TRBV6-1,TRBJ2-1,NA,once,TGTGCCAGCAGTGAACTGGTAGCAACTTACAATGAGCAGTTCTTC,CASSELVATYNEQFF
TRBV30,TRBJ2-1,TRBD1,NA,TGTGCCTGGAAATGGAGGGACAGGGGGAACTACAATGAGCAGTTCTTC,CAWKWRDRGNYNEQFF
TRBV30,TRBJ2-1,TRBD2,NA,TGTGCCTGGAGTCCGGGGACTACTTACAATGAGCAGTTCTTC,CAWSPGTTYNEQFF
TRBV12-5,TRBJ2-5,TRBD2,NA,TGTGCTAGTGGTTTGGTACGGCAGGGAGGGAAGACCCAGTACTTC,CASGLVRQGGKTQYF
TRBV5-6,TRBJ1-2,NA,NA,TGTGCCAGCAGCTTGGTCCCGGGTGCCGGAGACTATGGCTACACCTTC,CASSLVPGAGDYGYTF
TRBV7-9,TRBJ2-5,TRBD2,few,TGTGCCAGCAGCTTAGCCCGGGGGGGAAACCAAGAGACCCAGTACTTC,CASSLARGGNQETQYF
TRBV7-2,TRBJ1-1,NA,NA,TGTGCCAGCAACCGAGGCTCTTACTTGAACACTGAAGCTTTCTTT,CASNRGSYLNTEAFF
TRBV7-6,TRBJ2-2,NA,NA,TGTGCCAGCAGCTTCCTCACCGGGGAGCTGTTTTTT,CASSFLTGELFF
TRBV28,TRBJ2-2,TRBD2,NA,TGTGCCAGCACCCTCGGGTATGGGCTAGCGGGGGGTTACTACACCGGGGAGCTGTTTTTT,CASTLGYGLAGGYYTGELFF
TRBV19,TRBJ1-1,TRBD1,once,TGTGCCAGTAGAGGTACAGGGGGCGAAGCTTTCTTT,CASRGTGGEAFF
TRBV9,TRBJ1-5,NA,once,TGTGCCAGCAGCGTAGGGGCAGCTAGCAATCAGCCCCAGCATTTT,CASSVGAASNQPQHF
TRBV10-3,TRBJ1-6,TRBD1,NA,TGTGCCATCTCGAACAGGGGGCTGAATTCACCCCTCCACTTT,CAISNRGLNSPLHF
TRBV30,TRBJ2-5,NA,NA,TGTGCCTGGAGCGCGGCGACGGAGACCCAGTACTTC,CAWSAATETQYF
TRBV5-4,TRBJ2-2,NA,NA,TGTGCCAGCAGCTTGGGAGGGGCGGGACCGAACACCGGGGAGCTGTTTTTT,CASSLGGAGPNTGELFF
TRBV19,TRBJ2-5,NA,NA,TGTGCCAGTAGGGCCGGAGGGTCAGAGACCCAGTACTTC,CASRAGGSETQYF
TRBV13,TRBJ1-2,NA,NA,TGTGCCAGCAGCTTAGGATTTGGCGACAGATCAGCCGAACCTTCTAACTATGGCTACACCTTC,CASSLGFGDRSAEPSNYGYTF
TRBV6-1,TRBJ1-2,NA,NA,TGCGGGTCGGAGGTATTGACTAACTATGGCTACACCTTC,CGSEVLTNYGYTF
TRBV28,TRBJ2-5,NA,NA,TGTGCCAGCAGTTTGTGGGCCTCCCAAGAGACCCAGTACTTC,CASSLWASQETQYF
TRBV7-9,TRBJ2-5,NA,NA,TGTGCCAGCGGGAGCGGAGGCCCCCAGTACTTC,CASGSGGPQYF
TRBV4-2,TRBJ1-1,NA,NA,TGTGCCAGCAGCCAAGATCCGGGGGGAATGAACACTGAAGCTTTCTTT,CASSQDPGGMNTEAFF
TRBV5-1,TRBJ2-7,TRBD1,NA,TGCGCCAGCAGCCCCCGGGACAGCTCCTACGAGCAGTACTTC,CASSPRDSSYEQYF
TRBV5-4,TRBJ1-2,TRBD1,NA,TGTGCCAGCAGCTTGGGCTTAGGGGGCCACTATGGCTACACCTTC,CASSLGLGGHYGYTF
TRBV4-1,TRBJ1-5,NA,NA,TGCGCCAGCAGCCAAGTTTCATTGGGACATAATAGCAATCAGCCCCAGCATTTT,CASSQVSLGHNSNQPQHF
TRBV6-6,TRBJ1-2,NA,NA,TGTGCCAGCAGTTACGAGGGAGTCGACTATGGCTACACCTTC,CASSYEGVDYGYTF
TRBV5-1,TRBJ2-7,NA,NA,TGCGCCAGCAGCTTCTCAGGGGAAGGCAACGAGCAGTACTTC,CASSFSGEGNEQYF
TRBV7-7,TRBJ2-2,NA,NA,TGTGCTAGCAGCTTAGATGGGCCAACCACCGGGGAGCTGTTTTTT,CASSLDGPTTGELFF
TRBV18,TRBJ1-1,TRBD1,NA,TGTGCCAGCTCACAATCGGGACAGGGGAGTCCTGAAGCTTTCTTT,CASSQSGQGSPEAFF
TRBV11-3,TRBJ2-7,TRBD1,NA,TGTGCCAGCAGCTCCCCGGGACAGGGACATCTCGAGCAGTACTTC,CASSSPGQGHLEQYF
TRBV29-1,TRBJ2-5,TRBD1,once,TGCAGCGTTGTCAGGGGGCGGTCGGAGACCCAGTACTTC,CSVVRGRSETQYF